These 25 T cell receptor beta chains originate from one sample sequenced in a study of regulatory T cells in long-lasting Graves disease (dated by TCRdb to the early 2020s). Libraries were prepared through multiplex PCR. Sequencing was performed on an Illumina HiSeq 4000. CDR3 regions were amplified by Arm-PCR with iRepertoire HTBI primers to construct TCR beta libraries. TCRdb handled the public reads itself, with Q25 trimming in fastp and clone calling in MiXCR, and kept productive beta chains. Rows are unified per CDR3 protein, each entry keeping the most common DNA and genes. The sample contains 400,000 to 500,000 distinct CDR3 sequences, around 14% of them found a single time. The top ten hold roughly 17% of the sample. The time point label, as the study defines it: newly diagnosed GD, antithyroid drugs for less than 3 months. For both TCR sequencing and RNA sequencing, RNA was extracted from PBMCs in TRIzol.

The same data also went into a second study, on T cells in Graves' hyperthyroidism and ophthalmopathy.

The sequencing here drew on peripheral blood mononuclear cells (PBMCs), taken at new diagnosis, from a patient treated with antithyroid drugs. All receptors derive from a woman aged 25 to 39 with Graves disease. Donor details come from another sample of the same person, matched by shared clones.

This clonotype was counted at least ten times. The gene calls are TRBV30 and TRBJ1-1; 7 bases align to TRBD1. Germline V gene sequence: CDR1 GTSNPN, CDR2 SVGIG (reference sequence). The CDR3 has 15 amino acids. The V segment lost 4 bases and the J segment 4 bases; nucleotides outside the gene matches: 12. CDR3: CAWTLHDRVRTEAFF. In DNA form, the CDR3 reads TGTGCCTGGACCCTTCACGACAGGGTGCGCACTGAAGCTTTCTTT.

This clonotype was seen ten or more times. Here the CDR3 DNA reads TGTGCCAGCAGTTTTGGTCGGCGGTTGGTGAACACTGAAGCTTTCTTT. This translates into CASSFGRRLVNTEAFF. This chain uses TRBV12-3 or TRBV12-4 with TRBJ1-1; no reliable D call. There are 16 residues in the CDR3. Trimming removed 3 bases from V and 0 bases from J, with 14 bases in between.

This clonotype was seen many times. The chain joins TRBV20-1 to TRBJ2-5; maybe TRBD2 (5 bases). The CDR3 consists of 13 residues. The V gene lost 1 base and the J gene lost 1 base, with 7 bases spanning the gap. Germline lookup yields CDR1 DFQATT and CDR2 SNEGSKA (reference sequence). CDR3 region: CSARVEVQETQYF. CDR3 DNA: TGCAGTGCTAGAGTGGAGGTCCAAGAGACCCAGTACTTC.

With respect to this clonotype: The likely explanation is a read error, given a far larger clone one base away. The V gene is TRBV11-3, the J gene TRBJ2-2; 7 bases map to TRBD1. The CDR3 loop spans 14 amino acids. Germline assignment: CDR1 SGHNT and CDR2 YENEEA. The CDR3 reads CASSLGQNTGELSF. The DNA for the CDR3 is TGTGCCAGCAGCTTGGGACAGAACACCGGGGAGCTGTCTTTT.

The chain combines TRBV28 with TRBJ1-1; D is ambiguous. The germline V gene has CDR1 MDHEN and CDR2 SYDVKM. V was cut by 8 bases and J by 2 bases, with 15 bases left in between. CDR3 length: 14 residues. As DNA, the CDR3 is TGTGCCAGCGAGTCTGGGAGCGGCAACACTGAAGCTTTCTTT. It translates to CASESGSGNTEAFF.

To note about this clonotype: The junction does not match germline at one end; this may be a read error. The rearrangement links TRBV12-3 or TRBV12-4 to TRBJ2-2; no definite D call. The CDR3 covers 11 residues. The CDR3 here is CAGSPTGELFF. Written as DNA, the CDR3 is TGTGCCGGCAGTCCCACCGGGGAGCTGTTTTTT.

This clonotype was counted only a few times. A much larger clone lies one base from this, so it may be a read error. The genes are TRBV3-1 and TRBJ1-2, with 11 bases fitting TRBD1. Germline loops: CDR1 LGHDT, CDR2 YNNKEL (reference sequence). The CDR3 has 17 residues. Here the CDR3 DNA reads TGTGCCAGCAGCCGAGGACAGGGGGCTGGCAGGTTGCATGGCTACGCCTTC. Its protein is CASSRGQGAGRLHGYAF.

This clonotype was observed a few times. The gene calls are TRBV6-1 and TRBJ1-4; 11 nucleotides line up with TRBD1. Germline V gene lookup returns CDR1 MNHNS and CDR2 SASEGT. The CDR3 has 15 residues. The J segment lost 8 bases and the V segment lost 8 bases, leaving 10 bases of the junction unmatched. The CDR3 loop reads CASPGPGTGGEKLFF. As DNA, the CDR3 is TGTGCCAGCCCGGGGCCCGGGACAGGGGGAGAAAAACTGTTTTTT.

There are many counts of this clonotype. The gene calls are TRBV5-1 and TRBJ2-7; no firm D call. The germline gives CDR1 SGHRS, CDR2 YFSETQ. Trimming pared 4 bases from V and 9 bases from J, leaving 14 bases between. The CDR3 covers 12 residues. The DNA for the CDR3 is TGCGCCAGCAGCCCCGGTCCCGTCGGGCAGTACTTC. It is translated as CASSPGPVGQYF.

This clonotype was detected many times. The chain couples TRBV12-3 or TRBV12-4 to TRBJ1-4, with 9 positions matching TRBD1. The CDR3 is 15 residues long. V lost 7 bases to trimming and J lost 8 bases; unmatched junction nucleotides: 11. CDR3 DNA sequence: TGTGCCAGCACCCTAGGGACAGGGCGGGACGAAAAACTGTTTTTT. It is translated as CASTLGTGRDEKLFF.

In this sample, this clonotype turned up many times. One end of the junction does not line up with germline, which may come from a read error. V and J are TRBV18 and TRBJ2-7; D not certain. This CDR3 is built from 13 residues. Germline assignment: CDR1 KGHSH and CDR2 LQKENI. The CDR3 protein is CASSPPGSYEQYF. The CDR3 DNA reads TGCGCCAGCAGCCCACCCGGCTCCTACGAGCAGTACTTC.

This clonotype was seen a few times. The chain links TRBV6-1 to TRBJ2-5; 9 nucleotides line up with TRBD1. Germline CDR1 is MNHNS and CDR2 is SASEGT. V was pared by 6 bases and J by 5 bases, with 10 bases of the junction left unmatched. The CDR3 runs 15 residues. In DNA, the CDR3 is TGTGCCAGCAGCGATATACAGGGGGCTAGGGAGACCCAGTACTTC. Translation gives CASSDIQGARETQYF.

The sample holds many counts of this clonotype. The chain carries TRBV7-2 and TRBJ2-5; D may correspond to TRBD1 or TRBD2 (5 bases each). The CDR3 runs to 17 residues. In germline, CDR1 is SGHTA, CDR2 FQGNSA. V was trimmed by 5 bases and J by 5 bases, leaving 24 bases between them. This CDR3 reads CASSPGWGKRGGETQYF. CDR3 DNA sequence: TGTGCCAGCAGCCCTGGTTGGGGGAAAAGAGGAGGCGAGACCCAGTACTTC.

This clonotype was observed many times. The CDR3, as DNA: TGTGCCAGCAGTCCCCTACAGGGAGGGGAGACCCAGTACTTC. It yields the protein CASSPLQGGETQYF. V and J are TRBV27 and TRBJ2-5; the D gene is possibly TRBD2 (7 bases). CDR3 size: 14 residues. The V end was cut by 5 bases, the J end by 5 bases, with 15 bases between. The germline V gene encodes CDR1 MNHEY and CDR2 SMNVEV (reference sequence).

This clonotype came up once. One base away lies a much larger clone, so this may be a sequencing read error. The V call is TRBV28, the J call TRBJ2-1, with 9 bases identical to TRBD2. After removal of 5 bases from V and 10 bases from J, the junction contained 15 bases not matched to a gene. Germline loops: CDR1 MDHEN, CDR2 SYDVKM. The CDR3 covers 16 residues. The CDR3 spells CASSPWGVAGDGEQFF. The CDR3 DNA is TGTGCCAGCAGTCCCTGGGGGGTAGCGGGAGATGGCGAGCAGTTCTTC.

This clonotype was recorded at least ten times. This chain joins TRBV6-1 and TRBJ1-1; D is unresolved. The V and J ends lost 7 bases and 3 bases respectively, with 15 bases between them. Per germline, CDR1 MNHNS and CDR2 SASEGT. This CDR3 comprises 14 residues. The CDR3 region has the DNA TGTGCCAGCACCGCGGATGATCTGCACACTGAAGCTTTCTTT. Amino acid sequence: CASTADDLHTEAFF.

The chain couples TRBV4-1 to TRBJ2-3; D perhaps matches TRBD2 (5 bases). The CDR3 consists of 18 residues. Trimming took 4 bases from V and 2 from J, leaving 22 bases between them. The germline CDR1 and CDR2 sequences are MGHRA and YSYEKL. CDR3 region: CASSPQRGSNYLTDTQYF. In DNA form, the CDR3 reads TGCGCCAGCAGCCCCCAGCGAGGGTCGAACTATCTCACAGATACGCAGTATTTT.

This clonotype was observed at least ten times. The genes are TRBV27 and TRBJ2-1, with TRBD1 matching 10 bases. Looked up from germline, CDR1 is MNHEY and CDR2 is SMNVEV (reference sequence). Trimming took 6 bases from V and 8 from J; bases not matched to a gene: 1. The CDR3 spans 12 residues. The CDR3 reads CASRTGGDEQFF. The CDR3, as DNA: TGTGCCAGCAGGACAGGGGGCGATGAGCAGTTCTTC.

This clonotype was detected a few times. DNA for the CDR3: TGTGCCAGCACCCTTCTTCTGGGCGCATCGAACACTGAAGCTTTCTTT. This gives the protein CASTLLLGASNTEAFF. The J gene is TRBJ1-1, the V gene TRBV7-9; D gene ambiguous. The V gene lost 7 bases and the J gene lost 1 base, with 19 bases spanning the gap. This CDR3 is 16 amino acids long. Germline V CDR1 and CDR2: SEHNR, FQNEAQ (reference sequence).

This chain connects TRBV24-1 to TRBJ2-7; 7 nucleotides align to TRBD1. Trimming at V came to 4 bases and at J to 3 bases, leaving 5 bases not matched to a gene. The CDR3 contains 14 residues. CDR1 and CDR2 (germline): KGHDR, SFDVKD. The CDR3 region is CATSEGDSNYEQYF. As DNA, the CDR3 is TGTGCCACCAGTGAGGGGGACAGTAACTACGAGCAGTACTTC.

The table lists this clonotype with many counts. The chain employs TRBV28 and TRBJ2-3, with D maybe TRBD1 (6 bases). V gave up 10 bases and J gave up 3 bases, with 11 bases separating them. CDR1 MDHEN and CDR2 SYDVKM come from the germline V gene. The CDR3 length is 12 residues. This CDR3 is CANSQGTDTQYF. For the CDR3, the DNA is TGTGCCAACTCGCAGGGGACAGATACGCAGTATTTT. The complete variable domain, with remaining parts taken from reference TRBV28 and TRBJ2-3, reads DVKVTQSSRYLVKRTGEKVFLECVQDMDHENMFWYRQDPGLGLRLIYFSYDVKMKEKGDIPEGYSVSREKKERFSLILESASTNQTSMYLCANSQGTDTQYFGPGTRLTVL.

Many counts were recorded for this clonotype. V is TRBV29-1 and J is TRBJ2-1; 11 bases agree with TRBD2. The CDR3 contains 14 residues. J lost 5 bases, V lost 1 base, and 1 base had no gene match. CDR1 is SQVTM and CDR2 is ANQGSEA in the germline V gene. The CDR3 DNA is TGCAGCGTTGAAGTGGGACTAGCGGACAATGAGCAGTTCTTC. Translation gives CSVEVGLADNEQFF.

This clonotype has a count of ten or more. J is TRBJ1-1 and V is TRBV5-1; 9 nucleotides line up with TRBD1. Germline V gene data show CDR1 as SGHRS and CDR2 as YFSETQ. The CDR3 consists of 13 residues. V lost 2 bases and J lost 7; bases outside the gene matches: 3. CDR3: CASSFTGGFEAFF. The CDR3 coding sequence is TGCGCCAGCAGCTTTACAGGGGGCTTTGAAGCTTTCTTT.

The J gene is TRBJ1-1, the V gene TRBV5-6, with D unresolved. Deletions cut 2 bases from V and 1 base from J, with 15 bases between. CDR3 length equals 16 residues. The germline V gene has CDR1 SGHDT and CDR2 YYEEEE. CDR3 bases: TGTGCCAGCAGCTTAAATATCGGAACGGAGAACACTGAAGCTTTCTTT. It encodes CASSLNIGTENTEAFF.

Concerning this clonotype itself: Mismatch with germline at one junction end may stem from a read error. This chain connects TRBV7-2 to TRBJ2-2, with D maybe TRBD1 (5 bases). The CDR3 length is 17 residues. The germline gives CDR1 SGHTA, CDR2 FQGNSA. The CDR3 nucleotides are TGTGCCAGCAGCCCTAAGAGCCAGGGTGCTAACTCCGGAGAGCTGTTTTTT. Protein sequence: CASSPKSQGANSGELFF.